These 3 T cell receptor beta chains originate from one sample sequenced in a study of glioma-infiltrating T cells after dendritic cell vaccination. Time point here: after dendritic cell vaccination, including at tumor progression/relapse. Profiling relied on immunoSEQ multiplex PCR, and the TCRdb table lists in-frame clones only, not all of them. The sample consists of 100,000 or so clones, 85% to 90% of them appearing once. Sequencing was performed on blood, taken after dendritic cell vaccination. The receptors were sampled from a human donor with glioblastoma.

The chain is built from TRBV2 and TRBJ1-2; TRBD1 matches 7 bases. The junction had 4 bases not matched to a gene; V was cut back by 8 bases and J by 7 bases. Germline V lookup: CDR1 SNHLY, CDR2 FYNNEI. The CDR3 runs 11 residues. CDR3 protein: CASGTVGGYTF. CDR3 DNA sequence: TGTGCCAGCGGGACAGTGGGTGGCTACACCTTC.

The chain is built from TRBV11-3 and TRBJ2-1; 9 positions agree with TRBD2. The CDR3 spans 15 residues. Trimming at V came to 1 base and at J to 8 bases, leaving 6 bases not matched to a gene. Germline values: CDR1 SGHNT, CDR2 YENEEA. Written as DNA, the CDR3 is TGTGCCAGCAGCTTAGTTGCGGGAGGGCCGGATGAGCAGTTCTTC. It codes for CASSLVAGGPDEQFF.

This chain links TRBV4-1 with TRBJ2-7, with 7 bases matching TRBD2. This CDR3 region has 16 residues. V lost 0 bases to trimming and J lost 0 bases; unmatched junction nucleotides: 5. The germline V gene has CDR1 MGHRA and CDR2 YSYEKL. The CDR3 DNA is TGCGCCAGCAGCCAAGAGCAGCGGGATAACTCCTACGAGCAGTACTTC. Its protein is CASSQEQRDNSYEQYF.